Described below is a single T cell receptor beta chain sequence and its context. Additional DNA sequences in this sample encode the identical CDR3. This record comes from a study of blood T cell repertoires in COVID-19. In the study overall: Sample material is recorded as cDNA or gDNA derived from T cells, B-cell-depleted T cells, or PBMCs.

Trimming took 2 bases from V and 1 from J, leaving 5 bases between them. The CDR3 runs to 13 residues. In the original workflow: Researchers report that nucleated cell counts were estimated from reference gene primer amplification. Repertoires were generated with immunoSEQ multiplex PCR, while TCRdb's copy carries only in-frame clones and drops some. Clone size and V and J calls were adopted from that table, with D and trimming inferred from the DNA. The data hold some 120,000 clones, with around 87% observed a single time. The receptor comes from a woman aged 55-75 years with acute or convalescent COVID-19. The chain carries TRBV12-3 or TRBV12-4 and TRBJ1-1, with D uncertain. Material: peripheral blood. This CDR3 is CASSLKRNTEAFF. Here the CDR3 DNA reads TGTGCCAGCAGTTTAAAGCGGAACACTGAAGCTTTCTTT.